This T cell receptor (beta chain) was sequenced in a study of spatial heterogeneity in lung cancer. Study background: Across the raw uncorrected reads, a unique TCR and UMI combination was observed, on average, more than ten times.

Whole-study findings and limits: It was found that expanded intratumoral alpha and beta TCR counts tracked tumor mutation counts.

Time point meaning: sample taken at primary tumor resection. Extraction of whole RNA from tumor, nontumor lung or frozen PBMC preceded unsorted sequencing. Germline V gene lookup returns CDR1 SGHNT and CDR2 YYREEE (reference sequence). The CDR3 length is 12 residues. Trimming took off 4 bases at V and 1 base at J, with 4 bases between the two ends. Every cDNA TCR molecule received its own unique molecular identifier. TCRdb analysed the 5' RACE reads with MiXCR anew, one entry per CDR3 protein. The sample holds 1,500 or so distinct CDR3 sequences, 4.6% seen once. This clonotype ranks as medium-sized. The antigen remains unidentified.

The rearrangement joins TRBV5-4 to TRBJ2-3; D is unresolved. The TCR was taken from a male donor with early-stage non-small cell lung cancer. Sequenced material: lung tumor tissue, taken at surgery. In nucleotides, the CDR3 is TGTGCCAGCAGCGCTCGCACAGATACGCAGTATTTT. Translating it yields CASSARTDTQYF.